These 30 T cell receptor beta chains share one sample of origin, sequenced in a study of metastatic and nonmetastatic thyroid tumors. No treatment of any kind had been given to any patient before thyroid surgery. With MiXCR, TCRdb reprocessed the PCR reads. The sample contains some 13,000 clones, approximately 26% of which appear only once. Sequencing was performed on tumor tissue. The receptors originated from a female donor with papillary thyroid cancer or a benign thyroid nodule (not recorded which). Some clones in this sample may be carry-over from other donors' samples.

The genes are TRBV7-6 and TRBJ2-7; D gene ambiguous. Germline V gene data show CDR1 as SGHVS and CDR2 as FNYEAQ. With 1 base removed from V and 7 bases from J, the gap between germline ends came to 14 bases. CDR3 length equals 14 residues. Here the CDR3 DNA reads TGTGCCAGCAGCTTAGGGACGGCTCGGGTGGAGCAGTACTTC. This encodes CASSLGTARVEQYF.

Points on this clone: Germline is not matched at one junction end, which may reflect a read error. V gene TRBV6-1 combines with J gene TRBJ2-2, with D perhaps TRBD2 (7 bases). From germline, CDR1 is MNHNS and CDR2 SASEGT. The CDR3 runs to 15 residues. CDR3 loop: CVSSGGGGETGELFF. CDR3 DNA sequence: TGTGTCAGCAGTGGGGGGGGCGGGGAGACCGGGGAGCTGTTTTTT.

About this clone itself: A much more abundant neighbour one base away suggests this may be a read error. The chain combines TRBV19 with TRBJ2-1; possibly TRBD1 for D (5 bases). V lost 8 bases to trimming and J lost 0 bases, with 17 bases between them. Germline V gene lookup returns CDR1 LNHDA and CDR2 SQIVND (reference sequence). The CDR3 has 16 amino acids. The chain's CDR3 is CASGLDSLSSYNEQFF. Here the CDR3 DNA reads TGTGCCAGTGGGTTAGACAGTTTGAGCTCCTACAATGAGCAGTTCTTC.

The gene calls are TRBV28 and TRBJ2-7, with TRBD2 as a possible D gene (5 bases). Between the trimmed V and J ends, which lost 6 bases and 0 bases, there was a span of 21 bases. This CDR3 has 17 residues. Germline V CDR1 and CDR2: MDHEN, SYDVKM. The CDR3 coding sequence is TGTGCCAGCAGCCAAGGGTTCGGGCGAGGGCCCTCCTACGAGCAGTACTTC. Its protein is CASSQGFGRGPSYEQYF. Based on the CDR3 plus reference TRBV28 and TRBJ2-7, the full variable domain is DVKVTQSSRYLVKRTGEKVFLECVQDMDHENMFWYRQDPGLGLRLIYFSYDVKMKEKGDIPEGYSVSREKKERFSLILESASTNQTSMYLCASSQGFGRGPSYEQYFGPGTRLTVT.

This clone came up many times. This chain joins TRBV20-1 and TRBJ2-1, with 9 bases that match TRBD2. This CDR3 spans 16 amino acids. V shed 3 bases and J 7 bases; nucleotides not matched to a gene: 13. Germline V gives CDR1 DFQATT, CDR2 SNEGSKA (reference sequence). CDR3 sequence reads: CSASRLGLAGRNEQFF. CDR3 nucleotide sequence: TGCAGTGCTAGCCGCCTAGGGCTAGCGGGAAGGAATGAGCAGTTCTTC.

In this sample, this clone turned up many times. A junction end diverges from the germline sequence, so it may reflect a read error. Other DNA sequences from this sample encode an identical CDR3 as well. The rearrangement links TRBV6-1 to TRBJ1-1; a possible D gene is TRBD1 (6 bases). Germline V CDR1 and CDR2: MNHNS, SASEGT. The CDR3 extends over 13 amino acids. The chain's CDR3 is CASIGGPNTEAFF. The CDR3 DNA reads as TGTGCCAGCATCGGGGGGCCGAACACTGAAGCCTTCTTT.

By sample share, this clone is medium-sized. The genes are TRBV28 and TRBJ1-1; D remains unclear. The ends were cut back, 6 bases at V and 4 bases at J, with 9 bases in the middle. This CDR3 spans 12 amino acids. Per the germline V gene, CDR1 is MDHEN and CDR2 is SYDVKM. CDR3 loop: CASRLGSTEAFF. In DNA form, the CDR3 reads TGTGCCAGCAGGTTGGGGAGCACTGAAGCTTTCTTT.

This clone has just a few counts. V gene TRBV6-2 or TRBV6-3 combines with J gene TRBJ1-2, with no clear D. This CDR3 has 14 amino acids. V gave up 0 bases and J gave up 4 bases, with 9 bases separating them. CDR1 and CDR2 (germline): MNHEY, SVGEGT. Here the CDR3 reads CASSYSTQSYGYTF. DNA of the CDR3: TGTGCCAGCAGTTACTCCACCCAGTCCTATGGCTACACCTTC.

CDR3 in DNA: TGTGCCAGCAGTTACGGACAGCGCTCCTACGAGCAGTACTTC. This encodes CASSYGQRSYEQYF. The chain links TRBV6-5 to TRBJ2-7; TRBD1 is a possible D gene (6 bases). The CDR3 runs 14 residues. Trimming removed 2 bases at V and 0 bases at J, with 8 bases between. Germline V CDR1 and CDR2: MNHEY, SVGAGI.

This clone was seen repeatedly, ten times or more. The rearrangement joins TRBV28 to TRBJ2-3, with 9 bases aligning to TRBD2. V lost 4 bases to trimming and J lost 2 bases; unmatched junction nucleotides: 4. From germline, CDR1 is MDHEN and CDR2 SYDVKM. CDR3 length: 15 amino acids. CDR3 nucleotides: TGTGCCAGCAGTTCGACTAGCGGTTACACAGATACGCAGTATTTT. It specifies CASSSTSGYTDTQYF.

This chain joins TRBV5-1 and TRBJ2-7; no firm D call. The CDR3 is 11 residues long. With 2 bases removed from V and 12 bases from J, the gap between germline ends came to 12 bases. CDR1 is SGHRS and CDR2 is YFSETQ in the germline V gene. CDR3 coding DNA: TGCGCCAGCAGCTTTTCACTACGAGGGTACTTC. This gives the protein CASSFSLRGYF.

This clone was detected a few times. This chain connects TRBV6-5 to TRBJ1-5; D is uncertain. The CDR3 length is 14 residues. Germline CDR1 is MNHEY and CDR2 is SVGAGI. V lost 7 bases and J 3 bases, leaving 13 bases between the germline ends. The CDR3 loop reads CASISDTSNQPQHF. In DNA form, the CDR3 reads TGTGCCAGCATTTCCGACACGTCCAATCAGCCCCAGCATTTT.

This clone was picked up many times. The rearrangement joins TRBV5-1 to TRBJ2-5, with 16 bases fitting TRBD2. The J segment lost 5 bases and the V segment lost 7 bases, leaving 8 bases of the junction unmatched. Germline V CDR1 and CDR2: SGHRS, YFSETQ. The CDR3 covers 16 residues. The CDR3 nucleotides are TGCGCCAGCGGGGGACTAGCGGGAGGGCCTGGGGAGACCCAGTACTTC. Its protein is CASGGLAGGPGETQYF.

This chain uses TRBV30 with TRBJ1-1; a possible D gene is TRBD1 (5 bases). V was cut by 1 base and J by 10 bases, with 13 bases left in between. From germline, CDR1 is GTSNPN and CDR2 SVGIG (reference sequence). The CDR3 runs to 12 residues. CDR3 coding DNA: TGTGCCTGGAGTGCCTCTACAGGCCCAGCTTTCTTT. Translated: CAWSASTGPAFF.

The chain combines TRBV18 with TRBJ1-2; the match to TRBD1 covers 7 bases. The CDR3 runs 13 residues. The V segment lost 3 bases and the J segment 6 bases; nucleotides outside the gene matches: 4. CDR1 is KGHSH, CDR2 LQKENI, per germline. CDR3 DNA sequence: TGTGCCAGCTCACCGGGACAGAGGCATGGCTACACCTTC. Translating gives CASSPGQRHGYTF.

In this sample, this clone is medium-sized. The chain is built from TRBV24-1 and TRBJ2-1, with a weak D call TRBD2 (6 bases). Trimming pared 11 bases from V and 7 bases from J, leaving 14 bases between. The CDR3 is made up of 12 amino acids. Germline loops: CDR1 KGHDR, CDR2 SFDVKD. The CDR3: CASAMEGNEQFF. CDR3 nucleotide sequence: TGTGCCAGCGCTATGGAGGGGAATGAGCAGTTCTTC.

CDR3: CASSGLVRTDTQYF. CDR3 DNA sequence: TGTGCCAGCTCGGGACTAGTGAGGACAGATACGCAGTATTTT. The rearrangement links TRBV2 to TRBJ2-3; TRBD2 matches 8 bases. From germline, CDR1 is SNHLY and CDR2 FYNNEI. The CDR3 runs to 14 residues. J was trimmed by 3 bases and V by 8 bases; bases with no gene match: 7.

The V gene is TRBV6-1, the J gene TRBJ2-1, with 7 positions matching TRBD1. V gave up 6 bases and J gave up 4 bases; unmatched junction bases: 9. CDR3 length equals 15 residues. CDR1 MNHNS and CDR2 SASEGT come from the germline V gene. CDR3 region: CASRTSGTAYNEQFF. CDR3 sequence (DNA): TGTGCCAGCAGAACTTCCGGGACAGCATACAATGAGCAGTTCTTC.

By sample share, this clone is medium-sized (0.01 to 0.1%). The J gene is TRBJ1-2, the V gene TRBV27, with a tentative D call TRBD1 (6 bases). V was pared by 5 bases and J by 4 bases, with 14 bases between. Per germline, CDR1 MNHEY and CDR2 SMNVEV (reference sequence). The CDR3 runs 14 residues. CDR3: CASSPQGWGYGYTF. The CDR3 DNA reads TGTGCCAGCAGTCCCCAGGGGTGGGGCTATGGCTACACCTTC.

This clone was observed a few times. This chain connects TRBV6-1 to TRBJ1-2; no firm D call. Trimming shortened V by 5 bases and J by 8 bases, and 12 bases separated the two germline ends. CDR3 length: 12 amino acids. CDR1 is MNHNS, CDR2 SASEGT, per germline. CDR3 DNA: TGTGCCAGCAGTAAAGGGCTACAGGGCTACACCTTC. Its translation: CASSKGLQGYTF.

This clone is deemed medium-sized. The V gene is TRBV4-2, the J gene TRBJ2-2, with 12 positions matching TRBD2. The V gene end was trimmed by 0 bases and the J gene end by 5 bases; junction bases not matched to a gene: 4. The CDR3 extends over 17 amino acids. Per germline, CDR1 LGHNA and CDR2 YNFKEQ. CDR3 in amino acids: CASSQDKTSGGTGELFF. The CDR3 region has the DNA TGTGCCAGCAGCCAAGATAAGACTAGCGGGGGTACCGGGGAGCTGTTTTTT.

The chain uses TRBV9 and TRBJ2-7, with 7 bases lining up with TRBD2. Germline CDR1 reads SGDLS; CDR2 reads YYNGEE. The CDR3 is 13 amino acids. The V gene end was trimmed by 5 bases and the J gene end by 9 bases; junction bases not matched to a gene: 11. The CDR3 nucleotides are TGTGCCAGCAGTTCCGGGGGGAGGCGGCGGCAGTACTTC. It codes for CASSSGGRRRQYF.

The table lists this clone with many counts. The J gene is TRBJ1-6, the V gene TRBV20-1; D possibly corresponds to TRBD1 (6 bases). Trimming removed 6 bases from V and 8 bases from J, with 20 bases in between. CDR1 is DFQATT and CDR2 is SNEGSKA in the germline V gene (reference sequence). The CDR3 is made up of 15 amino acids. The CDR3 is CSAPRGGAAHSPLHF. CDR3 nucleotides: TGCAGTGCCCCGAGGGGGGGCGCAGCCCATTCACCCCTCCACTTT.

This clone turned up a few times. The rearrangement links TRBV27 to TRBJ1-2; TRBD1 matches at 7 bases. This CDR3 contains 16 residues. With 5 bases clipped from V and 6 bases from J, the junction kept 15 bases outside the gene matches. From germline, CDR1 is MNHEY and CDR2 SMNVEV (reference sequence). CDR3 sequence reads: CASSDRGQTARNGYTF. DNA for the CDR3: TGTGCCAGCAGTGATCGGGGACAGACCGCTAGGAATGGCTACACCTTC.

At least ten counts were recorded for this clone. V gene TRBV5-8 combines with J gene TRBJ2-1, with a possible D match to TRBD2 (5 bases). Germline loops: CDR1 SGHTS, CDR2 YDEGEE. This CDR3 contains 13 residues. The V gene lost 4 bases and the J gene lost 10 bases, with 15 bases spanning the gap. DNA for the CDR3: TGTGCCAGCAGCACTCGAGCCGGGGAGGAGCAGTTCTTC. Translated, it gives CASSTRAGEEQFF.

This clone appeared a single time. The chain uses TRBV20-1 and TRBJ1-2; perhaps TRBD1 as D (6 bases). The CDR3 consists of 14 residues. Germline CDR1 and CDR2: DFQATT and SNEGSKA (reference sequence). Trimming removed 4 bases from V and 7 bases from J, with 19 bases in between. The CDR3 here is CSATWGLMGSGYTF. The CDR3 nucleotides read TGCAGTGCTACCTGGGGGCTAATGGGGAGTGGCTACACCTTC.

CDR3 sequence: CASSSQGPTGELFF. CDR3 sequence (DNA): TGTGCCAGCAGCTCACAGGGCCCCACCGGGGAGCTGTTTTTT. The chain has TRBV11-2 and TRBJ2-2, with D possibly being TRBD1 (6 bases). The germline CDR1 and CDR2 sequences are SGHAT and FQNNGV. The V and J ends lost 4 bases and 4 bases respectively, with 10 bases between them. The CDR3 covers 14 residues.

Sample share makes this clone medium-sized. The chain employs TRBV12-3 or TRBV12-4 and TRBJ2-3, with 10 positions matching TRBD2. V was clipped by 1 base and J by 4 bases; unmatched bases: 8. CDR3 length: 17 amino acids. The CDR3 here is CASSLGSGRAVPDTQYF. In nucleotides, the CDR3 is TGTGCCAGCAGTTTAGGAAGCGGGAGGGCTGTCCCAGATACGCAGTATTTT.

This chain connects TRBV5-1 to TRBJ2-3; 11 bases map to TRBD2. The germline gives CDR1 SGHRS, CDR2 YFSETQ. The CDR3 is made up of 17 amino acids. The V gene end was trimmed by 0 bases and the J gene end by 0 bases; junction bases not matched to a gene: 3. As DNA, the CDR3 is TGCGCCAGCAGCTTGGATCTAGCGGGAGGAAGCACAGATACGCAGTATTTT. This sequence encodes CASSLDLAGGSTDTQYF.

Concerning this clone: An end of the junction does not agree with germline; a read error may underlie this. V gene TRBV28 combines with J gene TRBJ1-5, with D unresolved. CDR1 MDHEN and CDR2 SYDVKM come from the germline V gene. The CDR3 is 14 amino acids. The CDR3: CASSFRCLNQPHHF. The CDR3 DNA is TGTGCCAGCAGTTTCAGGTGCCTAAATCAGCCCCATCATTTT. Based on the CDR3 plus reference TRBV28 and TRBJ1-5, the full variable domain is DVKVTQSSRYLVKRTGEKVFLECVQDMDHENMFWYRQDPGLGLRLIYFSYDVKMKEKGDIPEGYSVSREKKERFSLILESASTNQTSMYLCASSFRCLNQPHHFGDGTRLSIL.